One sample yielded the 5 T cell receptor beta chains listed below, sequenced in a study of CD8 T cells in Susac syndrome. RNA totalling roughly 0.5 to 1 ug underwent reverse transcription with random hexamers. MiXCR, run by TCRdb on the immunoSEQ multiplex PCR reads, gives a single entry per CDR3 protein. The sample shows around 150,000 distinct CDR3 sequences, more than 90% of them seen only once. The sample taken for sequencing was CD4+ T cells from PBMCs. These receptors all stem from a human donor with Susac syndrome.

The rearrangement links TRBV3-1 to TRBJ2-5, with D unclear. The germline V and J ends were trimmed by 4 bases and 1 base, with 10 bases remaining between them. CDR3 length: 14 residues. The V gene's germline CDR1 is LGHDT and CDR2 YNNKEL (reference sequence). The DNA for the CDR3 is TGTGCCAGCAGCCCTACACCTACCCAAGAGACCCAGTACTTC. Residues: CASSPTPTQETQYF.

The chain employs TRBV18 and TRBJ1-2, with TRBD1 matching 11 bases. This CDR3 spans 15 amino acids. V was clipped by 4 bases and J by 7 bases; unmatched bases: 8. Germline V gene lookup returns CDR1 KGHSH and CDR2 LQKENI. The CDR3 loop is CASSLGTGGVIGYTF. DNA for the CDR3: TGTGCCAGCTCACTCGGGACAGGGGGAGTCATTGGCTACACCTTC. The complete variable domain, with remaining parts taken from reference TRBV18 and TRBJ1-2, reads NAGVMQNPRHLVRRRGQEARLRCSPMKGHSHVYWYRQLPEEGLKFMVYLQKENIIDESGMPKERFSAEFPKEGPSILRIQQVVRGDSAAYFCASSLGTGGVIGYTFGSGTRLTVV.

The rearrangement links TRBV20-1 to TRBJ1-5, with D perhaps TRBD1 (6 bases). The V end lost 0 bases, the J end lost 0 bases, and 9 bases lay between the germline ends. The germline V gene encodes CDR1 DFQATT and CDR2 SNEGSKA (reference sequence). The CDR3 loop spans 15 amino acids. The CDR3 region is CSAREGTYSNQPQHF. DNA of the CDR3: TGCAGTGCTAGAGAAGGGACATATAGCAATCAGCCCCAGCATTTT.

V and J are TRBV6-5 and TRBJ1-2; 7 positions match TRBD1. Germline trimming cut 2 bases from V and 2 bases from J; bases unmatched to any gene: 2. Germline V gene lookup returns CDR1 MNHEY and CDR2 SVGAGI. CDR3 size: 14 residues. CDR3 coding DNA: TGTGCCAGCAGTTACGGACAGGCGAACTATGGCTACACCTTC. It yields the protein CASSYGQANYGYTF.

V and J are TRBV5-1 and TRBJ2-7; weak D call: TRBD1 (6 bases). V lost 3 bases and J 0 bases, leaving 10 bases between the germline ends. The CDR3 extends over 14 amino acids. Germline V lookup: CDR1 SGHRS, CDR2 YFSETQ. Here the CDR3 DNA reads TGCGCCAGCAGCTCGCAGGGGAGCTCCTACGAGCAGTACTTC. As protein: CASSSQGSSYEQYF.